The sequence of this T cell receptor beta chain was determined in a study of early T cells in non-severe SARS-CoV-2 infection (dated by TCRdb to about 2021). For context, the study as a whole: Bulk RNA from unsorted whole blood was used for TCR sequencing, so alpha and beta chains could not be paired.

The study was a case-control design nested within a healthcare worker cohort in London, UK, with weekly nasopharyngeal swab PCR tests and blood sampling. Between 23 and 31 March 2020, the week of the UK lockdown, healthcare workers were enrolled and then followed up weekly for as long as 16 weeks. The germline V gene (reference sequence) yields MNHEY for CDR1 and SMNVEV for CDR2. Compared with germline, V lacks 10 bases and J lacks 8 bases; bases without a gene match: 12. The CDR3 contains 13 residues, cysteine and phenylalanine counted. Only the CDR3 part of the read is kept: 39 bases, read in frame from the first base. Paper-wide results and their limitations: VDJdb matching was skewed toward anti-spike CD8 responses, so virus-specific expansions were likely underestimated and private and CD4 specificities were missed.

Libraries were made using 5' RACE. TCRdb lists the instrument as NextSeq 500. To correct for sequencing error and PCR bias, the TCR library protocol tagged individual cDNA molecules with unique molecular identifiers. Both TCR alpha and beta chains were sequenced, and tight co-correlation was observed between alpha and beta sequence abundances in each sample. Regarding the original processing steps: Decombinator V4 was used to perform V gene, J gene and CDR3 annotation of TCR sequences. Expanded TCRs were defined as changing significantly between any two time points under a Poisson model with p below 0.0001. TCR abundances were normalised to the total number of TCRs sequenced per sample and were expressed as counts per million. MAIT TCRs were defined by TRAV1-2 paired with TRAJ12, TRAJ20 or TRAJ33, and iNKT TCRs by TRAV10 paired with TRAJ18. VDJdb, accessed 1 November 2021, was searched for CMV, EBV and SARS-CoV-2 annotated TCRs, with TCRs annotated for multiple antigens excluded. TCRdb applied fastp at Q25 and MiXCR to the public reads, then kept only in-frame beta chains. Identical CDR3 proteins give one entry, which carries the most common genes and DNA. V and J calls and clone size were set by TCRdb, not the authors. The sample table shows about 56,000 distinct CDR3 sequences, and roughly a tenth are seen once. The top ten clones comprise over 5% of the sample.

This clonotype was seen at least ten times. The specificity of this receptor is unknown. No much larger clonotype is one base removed from it; base qualities were not supplied. Sequences were obtained from whole blood. The sequence is built from TRBV27 and TRBJ1-2, with 8 bases matching TRBD1. The source of this sequence is an adult who was a healthcare worker with PCR-confirmed SARS-CoV-2 infection or an uninfected control (not recorded which). This receptor has the CDR3 CATSPGQERGYTF. In nucleotides, the sequence is TGTGCCACCTCCCCGGGACAGGAACGAGGCTACACCTTC.